This note documents a single T cell receptor (beta chain) sequence. The sample is drawn from a study of blood T cell repertoires in COVID-19. About the research overall: Collection of acute and convalescent COVID-19 samples took place in the United States, Italy and Spain. PBMCs, B-cell-depleted T cells, or T cells provided the cDNA or gDNA that made up the material.

Authors' methods: Reference gene primer amplification gave estimated nucleated cell counts. Clones were read by immunoSEQ multiplex PCR, and TCRdb kept only the in-frame ones, dropping some. The V and J calls and clone size were taken over from that table, and D and trimming were inferred from the DNA. This table has some 350,000 clones, about 87% appearing once. Trimming cost V 2 bases and J 2 bases, with 11 bases left between them. Germline lookup yields CDR1 MNHEY and CDR2 SVGAGI. The CDR3 contains 15 residues. Either two negative PCRs, clearance, or symptom resolution qualified Cohort 3 donors as recovered.

This chain uses TRBV6-5 with TRBJ2-3, with D possibly TRBD2 on 6 matching bases. The sequencing sample was made of PBMCs or T cells enriched from blood (not recorded which). The TCR comes from a man younger than 40 who had recovered from COVID-19. CDR3 region: CASSYRRGSTDTQYF. CDR3 nucleotides: TGTGCCAGCAGTTACCGGCGGGGCTCCACAGATACGCAGTATTTT.